This T cell receptor beta chain originates from a study of T cells in Graves' hyperthyroidism and ophthalmopathy (dated by TCRdb to between 2018 and 2020). For the study in its entirety: Peripheral blood was collected at initial diagnosis, before any treatment. In addition, the study compared T-cell repertoires in thyroid tissue and in blood from several Graves' hyperthyroidism patients. Prospective prediction of ophthalmopathy was tested in an independent validation cohort consisting of 18 to 20 hyperthyroidism patients and approximately 16 patients who later progressed to ophthalmopathy. According to the paper, TCR Vbeta CDR3 sequencing was carried out on 135 peripheral blood samples, which came from 40 to 45 ophthalmopathy, around 75 hyperthyroidism and approximately 17 progressor patients. Following sampling, methimazole starting at 30 mg daily was given to hyperthyroidism patients, and high-dose intravenous methylprednisolone was given to ophthalmopathy patients. TCR V-J signatures able to tell the groups apart were searched for in a discovery cohort of 100 patients, of whom around 42 had Graves' ophthalmopathy and 55 to 65 had stable Graves' hyperthyroidism. For training and testing, the 80 to 100 patients in the discovery cohort were randomly divided in a 7:3 ratio.

Sequences LNHNV (CDR1) and YYDKDF (CDR2) are obtained from the germline V gene (reference sequence). From its cysteine to its phenylalanine, the CDR3 spans 13 amino acids. The retained sequence is limited to the CDR3, 39 bases, with the frame set at the first base. The junction carries 7 bases between V and J, which are trimmed by 0 bases and 5 bases respectively. The TCR beta CDR3 regions were amplified from the RNA transcripts. The first round of RT-PCR for the TCR CDR3 was performed with the HTBI primer set and the Qiagen OneStep RT-PCR kit. The libraries were constructed in a second round of multiplex PCR and then size-selected and purified. Sequencing of the libraries was done on an Illumina HiSeq2000 using paired-end 100 bp reads. On the authors' methods: SOAPnuke was used to process the raw data, removing reads that contained adapters or uncalled bases, had a mean Phred below 15, or lacked an exact match to the constant primer or identifier. COPE v1.2.5 was used to merge the high-quality paired reads, and each unique nucleotide sequence was defined as a clonotype. MiTCR v1.1 was used to align clonotypes to the IMGT TRBV, TRBD and TRBJ reference segments. The analysis was restricted to V-J combinations with a frequency above 0.0001, which together covered around 99% of the repertoires. A TCS score was defined as the ratio between F50 (clonal expansion) and ExV (chaos), using BLOSUM62-based TCRdist between CDR3 peptides within each V-J. Welch's t-statistics and random forest reduced approximately 520 V-J features to 13, which were used in a naive Bayes classifier (R e1071). TCRdb ran its own pipeline on the public reads, namely fastp trimming at Q25 and MiXCR clone calling, and kept in-frame beta chains. For every CDR3 protein sequence, its rows merge into one entry that carries the most common genes and DNA. In this record, the V and J calls reflect TCRdb's handling and not the investigators' own analysis. The table for this sample lists roughly 740,000 distinct CDR3 sequences; 16% of them were counted only once. 8.4% of the sample is in the top ten clones.

Graves' hyperthyroidism was defined as stable when no progression to ophthalmopathy occurred over 18 months of follow-up. Hyperthyroidism patients were aged 18 to 65 years and newly diagnosed, with disease duration of less than 2 months. The study excluded patients with uncontrolled infections, other autoimmune diseases, pregnancy or lactation. Clinical symptoms, serum thyroxine and TRAb, thyroid ultrasound, and orbital computed tomography formed the basis for the diagnoses. PBMCs were isolated from about 9 ml of fresh peripheral blood by Ficoll-Paque density gradient centrifugation. Total RNA was extracted using Trizol reagent, and RNA quality was assessed on an Agilent 2100 Bioanalyzer. This clonotype was counted ten times or more. Its cognate antigen has yet to be identified. Within one base of it there is no much larger clone, and no base qualities were kept. What the work shows at the level of the full study, not this receptor alone: Sample size was not statistically predetermined, and blinding of investigators to group allocation was not performed. During validation, the model predicted progression to ophthalmopathy a median of approximately six months ahead of onset, with approximately 71% sensitivity and almost 75% specificity. A 13 V-J signature model separated ophthalmopathy from stable hyperthyroidism, with about 88% sensitivity and about 81% specificity in cross-validation and 80%/75% in testing. Blood samples also contained most of the expanded thyroid clonotypes (frequency above 0.001), which suggests that blood repertoires may reflect thyroid immune responses.

The clonotype originates from a young man with Graves' hyperthyroidism. The source material was blood. This receptor chain uses TRBV15 and TRBJ1-1, with the D gene call left open. The CDR3 loop reads CATSRDGGTEAFF. The nucleotides are TGTGCCACCAGCAGAGATGGAGGAACTGAAGCTTTCTTT. Supplemented by the reference TRBV15 and TRBJ1-1 proteins around the CDR3, the complete variable domain is DAMVIQNPRYQVTQFGKPVTLSCSQTLNHNVMYWYQQKSSQAPKLLFHYYDKDFNNEADTPDNFQSRRPNTSFCFLDIRSPGLGDTAMYLCATSRDGGTEAFFGQGTRLTVV.